This T cell receptor beta chain comes out of a study of CD8 T cells in ankylosing spondylitis. Each CDR3 protein gets one entry after TCRdb re-called the 5' RACE reads with MiXCR. The sample contains 200,000 to 250,000 distinct CDR3 sequences, around 16% of which appear only once. This clonotype was seen more than once but under ten times. Its target is not known. Study-wide findings and caveats: There was reportedly significant enrichment of clones that were disease-linked in matched ankylosing spondylitis synovial fluid. Among TCR beta sequences, a motif of 7 to 9 highly homologous variants appeared characteristic of ankylosing spondylitis blood.

CDR3 length equals 14 residues. V lost 1 base and J lost 0, with 6 bases in between. This TCR was recovered from a male donor with ankylosing spondylitis. The chain has TRBV12-3 or TRBV12-4 and TRBJ2-5; D might be TRBD2 (5 bases). The material sequenced was blood, either unsorted or a sorted T cell fraction (not recorded which). The chain's CDR3 is CASSLDGNQETQYF. DNA of the CDR3: TGTGCCAGCAGTTTAGACGGGAACCAAGAGACCCAGTACTTC.